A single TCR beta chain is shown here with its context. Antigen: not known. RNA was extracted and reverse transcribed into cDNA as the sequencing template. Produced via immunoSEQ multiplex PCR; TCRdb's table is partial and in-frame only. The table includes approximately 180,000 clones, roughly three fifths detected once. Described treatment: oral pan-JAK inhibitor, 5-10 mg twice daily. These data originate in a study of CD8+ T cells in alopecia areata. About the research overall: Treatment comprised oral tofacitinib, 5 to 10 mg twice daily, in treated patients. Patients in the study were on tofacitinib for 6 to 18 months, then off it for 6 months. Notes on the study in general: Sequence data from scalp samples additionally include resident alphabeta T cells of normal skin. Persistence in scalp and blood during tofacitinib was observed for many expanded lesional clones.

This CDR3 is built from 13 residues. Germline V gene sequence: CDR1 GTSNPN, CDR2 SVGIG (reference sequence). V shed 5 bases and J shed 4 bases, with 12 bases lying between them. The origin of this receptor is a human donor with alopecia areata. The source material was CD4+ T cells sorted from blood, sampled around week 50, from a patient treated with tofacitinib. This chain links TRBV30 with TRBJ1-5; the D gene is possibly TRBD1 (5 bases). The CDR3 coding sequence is TGTGCCTGGGGCCGGGACCAGAATCAGCCCCAGCATTTT. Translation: CAWGRDQNQPQHF.